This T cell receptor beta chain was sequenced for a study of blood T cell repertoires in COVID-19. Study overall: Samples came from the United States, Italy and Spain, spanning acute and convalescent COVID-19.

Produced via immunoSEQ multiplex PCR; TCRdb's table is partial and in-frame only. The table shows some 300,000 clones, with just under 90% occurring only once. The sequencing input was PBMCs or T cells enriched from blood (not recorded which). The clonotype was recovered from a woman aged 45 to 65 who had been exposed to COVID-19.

CDR3 in amino acids: CASSIDLGSTDTQYF. CDR3 sequence (DNA): TGTGCCAGTAGTATTGACTTAGGAAGCACAGATACGCAGTATTTT. The chain has TRBV19 and TRBJ2-3; D ambiguous. This CDR3 is built from 15 residues. V lost 3 bases and J lost 0, with 10 bases in between. Germline CDR1 is LNHDA and CDR2 is SQIVND (reference sequence). Looking up the rest from reference TRBV19 and TRBJ2-3 gives the full variable domain: DGGITQSPKYLFRKEGQNVTLSCEQNLNHDAMYWYRQDPGQGLRLIYYSQIVNDFQKGDIAEGYSVSREKKESFPLTVTSAQKNPTAFYLCASSIDLGSTDTQYFGPGTRLTVL.